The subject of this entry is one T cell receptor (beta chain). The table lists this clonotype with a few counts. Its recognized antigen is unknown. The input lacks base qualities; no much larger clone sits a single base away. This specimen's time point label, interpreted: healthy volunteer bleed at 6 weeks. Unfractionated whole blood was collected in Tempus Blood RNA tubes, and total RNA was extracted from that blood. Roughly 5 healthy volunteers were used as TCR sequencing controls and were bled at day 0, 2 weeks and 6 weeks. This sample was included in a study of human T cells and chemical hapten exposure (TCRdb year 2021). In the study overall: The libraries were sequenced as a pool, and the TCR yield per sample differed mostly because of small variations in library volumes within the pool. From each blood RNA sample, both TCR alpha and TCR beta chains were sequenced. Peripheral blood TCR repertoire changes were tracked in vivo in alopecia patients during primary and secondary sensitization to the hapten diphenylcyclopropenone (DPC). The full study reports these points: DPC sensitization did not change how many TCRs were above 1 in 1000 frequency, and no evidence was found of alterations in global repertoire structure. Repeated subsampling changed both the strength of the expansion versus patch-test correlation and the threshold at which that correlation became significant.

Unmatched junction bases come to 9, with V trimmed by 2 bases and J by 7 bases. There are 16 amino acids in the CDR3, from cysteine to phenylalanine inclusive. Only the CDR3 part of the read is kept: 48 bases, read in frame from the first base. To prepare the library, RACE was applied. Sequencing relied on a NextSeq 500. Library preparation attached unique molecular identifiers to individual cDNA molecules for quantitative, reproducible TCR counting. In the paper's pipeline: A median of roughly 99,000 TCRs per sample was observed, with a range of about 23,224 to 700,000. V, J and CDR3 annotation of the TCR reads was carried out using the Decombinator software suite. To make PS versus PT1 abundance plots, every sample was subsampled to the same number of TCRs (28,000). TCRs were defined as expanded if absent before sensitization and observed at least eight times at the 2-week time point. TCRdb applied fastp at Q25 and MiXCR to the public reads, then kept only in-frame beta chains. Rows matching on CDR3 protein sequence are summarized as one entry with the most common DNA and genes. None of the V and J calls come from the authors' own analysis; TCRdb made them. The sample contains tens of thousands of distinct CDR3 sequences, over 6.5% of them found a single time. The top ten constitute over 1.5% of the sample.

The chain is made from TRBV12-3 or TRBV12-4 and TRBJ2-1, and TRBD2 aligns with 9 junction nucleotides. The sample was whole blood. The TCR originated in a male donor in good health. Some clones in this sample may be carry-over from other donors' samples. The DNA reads TGTGCCAGCAGTTTACGACTAGCGGAGTCGTTAAATGAGCAGTTCTTC. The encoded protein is CASSLRLAESLNEQFF.